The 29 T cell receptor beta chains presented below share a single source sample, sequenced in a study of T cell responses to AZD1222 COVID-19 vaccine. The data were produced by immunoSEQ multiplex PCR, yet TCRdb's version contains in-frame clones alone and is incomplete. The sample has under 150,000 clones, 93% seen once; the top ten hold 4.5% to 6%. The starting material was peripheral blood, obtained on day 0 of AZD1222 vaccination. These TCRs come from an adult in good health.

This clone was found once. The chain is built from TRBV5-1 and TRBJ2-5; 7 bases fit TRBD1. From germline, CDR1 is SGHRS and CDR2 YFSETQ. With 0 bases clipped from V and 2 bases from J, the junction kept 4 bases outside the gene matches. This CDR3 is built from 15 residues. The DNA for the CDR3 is TGCGCCAGCAGCTTGGTGTTGGGACAGCAAGAGACCCAGTACTTC. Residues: CASSLVLGQQETQYF.

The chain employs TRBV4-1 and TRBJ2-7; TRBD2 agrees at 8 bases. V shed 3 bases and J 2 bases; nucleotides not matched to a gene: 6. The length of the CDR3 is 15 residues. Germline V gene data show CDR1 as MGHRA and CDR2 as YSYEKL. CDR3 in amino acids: CASSQGAGGTYEQYF. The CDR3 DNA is TGCGCCAGCAGCCAGGGTGCGGGAGGAACCTACGAGCAGTACTTC.

The CDR3 is CASSFGSNTEAFF. CDR3 nucleotide sequence: TGTGCCAGCAGTTTTGGATCGAACACTGAAGCTTTCTTT. The chain is built from TRBV12-3 or TRBV12-4 and TRBJ1-1; D call uncertain. V lost 3 bases, J lost 1 base, and 6 bases lay in between. This CDR3 has 13 amino acids.

The CDR3 is CASSLVLSRKGGYTF. The CDR3 coding sequence is TGTGCCAGCAGCTTAGTCCTAAGTCGGAAAGGGGGCTACACCTTC. This chain connects TRBV7-2 to TRBJ1-2; D remains unclear. The germline V gene encodes CDR1 SGHTA and CDR2 FQGNSA. V was clipped by 1 base and J by 8 bases, with 17 bases between them. The CDR3 has 15 residues.

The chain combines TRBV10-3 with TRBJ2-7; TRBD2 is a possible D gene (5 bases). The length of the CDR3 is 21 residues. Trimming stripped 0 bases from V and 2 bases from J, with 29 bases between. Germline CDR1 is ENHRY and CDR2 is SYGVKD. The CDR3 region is CAISESNSVLAYFKWTYEQYF. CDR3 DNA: TGTGCCATCAGTGAGTCGAATAGTGTGCTAGCCTATTTTAAATGGACCTACGAGCAGTACTTC.

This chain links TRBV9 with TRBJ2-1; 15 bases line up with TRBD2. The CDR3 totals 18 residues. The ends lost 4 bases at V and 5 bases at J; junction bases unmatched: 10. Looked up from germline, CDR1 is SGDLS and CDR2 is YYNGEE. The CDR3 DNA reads TGTGCCAGCAGCTATACCGGGACTAGCGGGAGGATCGACAATGAGCAGTTCTTC. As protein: CASSYTGTSGRIDNEQFF.

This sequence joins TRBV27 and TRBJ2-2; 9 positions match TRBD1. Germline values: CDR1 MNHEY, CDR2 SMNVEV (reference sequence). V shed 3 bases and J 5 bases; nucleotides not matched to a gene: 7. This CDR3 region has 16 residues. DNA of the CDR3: TGTGCCAGCAGTTTCACAGGGGGCTGGGGAACCGGGGAGCTGTTTTTT. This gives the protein CASSFTGGWGTGELFF.

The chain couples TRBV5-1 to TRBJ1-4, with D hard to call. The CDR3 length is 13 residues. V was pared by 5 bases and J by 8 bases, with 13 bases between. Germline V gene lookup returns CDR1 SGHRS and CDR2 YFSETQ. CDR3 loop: CASRTEDFEKLFF. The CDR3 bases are TGCGCCAGCAGAACAGAAGATTTCGAAAAACTGTTTTTT.

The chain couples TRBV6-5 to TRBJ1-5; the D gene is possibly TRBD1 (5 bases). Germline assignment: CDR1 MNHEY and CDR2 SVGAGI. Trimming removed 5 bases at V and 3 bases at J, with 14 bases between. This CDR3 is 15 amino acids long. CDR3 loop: CASSTSREFNQPQHF. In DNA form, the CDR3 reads TGTGCCAGCAGTACATCCAGGGAATTCAATCAGCCCCAGCATTTT.

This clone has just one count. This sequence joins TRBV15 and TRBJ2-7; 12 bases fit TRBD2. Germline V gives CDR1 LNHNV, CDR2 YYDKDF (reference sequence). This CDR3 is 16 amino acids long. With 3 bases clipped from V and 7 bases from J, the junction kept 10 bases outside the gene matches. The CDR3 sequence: CATSRTSGSSPREQYF. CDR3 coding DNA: TGTGCCACCAGCAGGACTAGCGGGAGTAGTCCTAGAGAGCAGTACTTC.

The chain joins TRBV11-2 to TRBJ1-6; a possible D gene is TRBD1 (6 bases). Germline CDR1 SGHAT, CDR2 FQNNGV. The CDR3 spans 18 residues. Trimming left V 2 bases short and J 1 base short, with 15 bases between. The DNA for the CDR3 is TGTGCCAGCAGCTTATTCGTCGGGGGGGCTTCCTATAATTCACCCCTCCACTTT. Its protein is CASSLFVGGASYNSPLHF.

DNA of the CDR3: TGTGCCAGCAGTCCCGGAAGGACAGGTGCCTATGGCTACACCTTC. It encodes CASSPGRTGAYGYTF. The genes are TRBV7-2 and TRBJ1-2; 7 bases fit TRBD1. The CDR3 extends over 15 amino acids. The trim removed 6 bases at V and 4 bases at J, leaving 11 bases unmatched. From germline, CDR1 is SGHTA and CDR2 FQGNSA.

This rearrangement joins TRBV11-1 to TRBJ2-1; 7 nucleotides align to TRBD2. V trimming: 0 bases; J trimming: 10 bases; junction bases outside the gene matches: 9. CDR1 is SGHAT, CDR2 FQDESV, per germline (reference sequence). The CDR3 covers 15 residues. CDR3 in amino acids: CASSLAAAGVTEQFF. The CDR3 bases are TGTGCCAGCAGCTTAGCTGCCGCGGGAGTAACGGAGCAGTTCTTC.

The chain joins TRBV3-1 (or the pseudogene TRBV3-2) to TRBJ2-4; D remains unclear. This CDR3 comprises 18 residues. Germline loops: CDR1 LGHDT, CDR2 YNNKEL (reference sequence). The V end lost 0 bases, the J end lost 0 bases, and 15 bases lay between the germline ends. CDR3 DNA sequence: TGTGCCAGCAGCCAAGAAAGGAGTATGGGAATAGCCAAAAACATTCAGTACTTC. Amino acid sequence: CASSQERSMGIAKNIQYF.

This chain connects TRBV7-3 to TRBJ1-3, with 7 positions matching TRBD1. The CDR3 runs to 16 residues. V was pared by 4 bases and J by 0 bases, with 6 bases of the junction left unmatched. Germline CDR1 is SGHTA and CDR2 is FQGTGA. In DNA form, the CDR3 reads TGTGCCAGCAGCTCAGGGGGTGGGATCTCTGGAAACACCATATATTTT. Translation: CASSSGGGISGNTIYF.

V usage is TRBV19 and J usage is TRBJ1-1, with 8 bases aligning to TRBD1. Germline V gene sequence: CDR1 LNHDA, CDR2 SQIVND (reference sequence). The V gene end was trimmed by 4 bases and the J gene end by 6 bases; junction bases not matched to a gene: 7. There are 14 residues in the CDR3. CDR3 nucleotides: TGTGCCAGTAGTACACCGCAGGGGGCCCCTGAAGCTTTCTTT. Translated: CASSTPQGAPEAFF.

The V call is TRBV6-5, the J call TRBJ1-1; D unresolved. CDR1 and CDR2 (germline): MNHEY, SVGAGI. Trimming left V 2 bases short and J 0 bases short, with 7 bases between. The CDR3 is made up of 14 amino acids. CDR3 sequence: CASSYGSVNTEAFF. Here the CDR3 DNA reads TGTGCCAGCAGTTACGGGTCGGTGAACACTGAAGCTTTCTTT.

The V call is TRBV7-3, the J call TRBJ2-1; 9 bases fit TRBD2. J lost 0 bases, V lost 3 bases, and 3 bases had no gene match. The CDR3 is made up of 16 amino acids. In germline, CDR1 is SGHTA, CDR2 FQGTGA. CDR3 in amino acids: CASSFAGGSSYNEQFF. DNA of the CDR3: TGTGCCAGCAGCTTTGCGGGGGGGAGCTCCTACAATGAGCAGTTCTTC. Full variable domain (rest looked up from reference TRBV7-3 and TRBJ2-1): GAGVSQTPSNKVTEKGKYVELRCDPISGHTALYWYRQSLGQGPEFLIYFQGTGAADDSGLPNDRFFAVRPEGSVSTLKIQRTERGDSAVYLCASSFAGGSSYNEQFFGPGTRLTVL.

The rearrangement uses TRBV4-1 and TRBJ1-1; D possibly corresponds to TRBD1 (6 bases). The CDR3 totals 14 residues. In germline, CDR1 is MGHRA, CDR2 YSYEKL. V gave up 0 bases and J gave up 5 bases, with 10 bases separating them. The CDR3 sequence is CASSQEEGGTEAFF. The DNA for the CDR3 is TGCGCCAGCAGCCAAGAAGAAGGGGGGACTGAAGCTTTCTTT.

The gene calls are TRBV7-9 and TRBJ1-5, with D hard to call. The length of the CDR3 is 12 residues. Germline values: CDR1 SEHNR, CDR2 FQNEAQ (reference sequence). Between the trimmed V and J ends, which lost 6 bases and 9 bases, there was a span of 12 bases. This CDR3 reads CASSPARGPQHF. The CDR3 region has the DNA TGTGCCAGCAGTCCCGCCCGGGGGCCCCAGCATTTT.

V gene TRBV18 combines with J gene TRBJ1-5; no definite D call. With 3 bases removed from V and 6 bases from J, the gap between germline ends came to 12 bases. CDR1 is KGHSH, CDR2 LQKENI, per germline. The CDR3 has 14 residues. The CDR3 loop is CASSPARKVQPQHF. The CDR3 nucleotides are TGTGCCAGCTCACCCGCTCGTAAGGTTCAGCCCCAGCATTTT.

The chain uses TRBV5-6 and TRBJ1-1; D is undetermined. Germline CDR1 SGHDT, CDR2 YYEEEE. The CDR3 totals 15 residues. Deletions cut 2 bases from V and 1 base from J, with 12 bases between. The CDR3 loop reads CASSFDPRSNTEAFF. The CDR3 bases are TGTGCCAGCAGCTTTGACCCCAGGTCGAACACTGAAGCTTTCTTT.

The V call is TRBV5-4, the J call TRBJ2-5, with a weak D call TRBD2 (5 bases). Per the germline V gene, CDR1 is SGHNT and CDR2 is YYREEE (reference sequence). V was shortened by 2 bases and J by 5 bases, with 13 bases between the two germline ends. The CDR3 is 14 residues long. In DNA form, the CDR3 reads TGTGCCAGCAGCTTAGAAAGGGAGTCGGAGACCCAGTACTTC. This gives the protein CASSLERESETQYF.

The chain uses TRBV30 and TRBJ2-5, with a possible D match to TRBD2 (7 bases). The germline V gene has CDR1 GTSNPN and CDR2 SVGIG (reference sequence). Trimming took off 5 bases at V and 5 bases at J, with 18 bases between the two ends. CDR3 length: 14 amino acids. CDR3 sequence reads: CAWCGRGAVETQYF. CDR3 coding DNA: TGTGCCTGGTGTGGCCGGGGGGCCGTGGAGACCCAGTACTTC.

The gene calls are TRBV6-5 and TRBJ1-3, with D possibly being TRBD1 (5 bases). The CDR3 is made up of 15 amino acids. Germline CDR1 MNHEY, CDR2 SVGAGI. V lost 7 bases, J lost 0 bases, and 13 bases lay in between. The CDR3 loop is CASNTGLYSGNTIYF. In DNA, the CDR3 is TGTGCCAGCAATACGGGACTCTACTCTGGAAACACCATATATTTT.

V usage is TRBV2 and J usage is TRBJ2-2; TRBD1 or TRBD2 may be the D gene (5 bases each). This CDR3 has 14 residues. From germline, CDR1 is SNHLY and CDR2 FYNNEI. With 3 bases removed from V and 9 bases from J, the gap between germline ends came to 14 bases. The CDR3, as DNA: TGTGCCAGCAGTGACCCACAGGAGGACTGGGAGCTGTTTTTT. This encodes CASSDPQEDWELFF.

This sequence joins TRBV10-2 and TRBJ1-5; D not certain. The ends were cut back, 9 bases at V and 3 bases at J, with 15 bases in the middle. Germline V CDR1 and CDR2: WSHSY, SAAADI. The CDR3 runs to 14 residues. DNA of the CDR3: TGCGCCAGTTCAGGTAACATAAACAATCAGCCCCAGCATTTT. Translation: CASSGNINNQPQHF.

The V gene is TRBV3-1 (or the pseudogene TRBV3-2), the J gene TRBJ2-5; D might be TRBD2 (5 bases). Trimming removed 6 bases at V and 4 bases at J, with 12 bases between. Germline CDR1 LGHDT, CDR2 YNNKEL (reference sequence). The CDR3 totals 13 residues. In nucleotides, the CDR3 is TGTGCCAGCAGTTTCTCCCGGGGAGAGACCCAGTACTTC. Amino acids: CASSFSRGETQYF.

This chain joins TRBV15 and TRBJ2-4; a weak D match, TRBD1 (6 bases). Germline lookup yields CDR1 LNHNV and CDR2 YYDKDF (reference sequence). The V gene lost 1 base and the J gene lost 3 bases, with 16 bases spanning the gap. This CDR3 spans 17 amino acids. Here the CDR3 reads CATSRVGSQGIKNIQYF. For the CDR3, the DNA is TGTGCCACCAGCAGAGTGGGATCACAGGGTATCAAAAACATTCAGTACTTC. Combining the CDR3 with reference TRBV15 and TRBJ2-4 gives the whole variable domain DAMVIQNPRYQVTQFGKPVTLSCSQTLNHNVMYWYQQKSSQAPKLLFHYYDKDFNNEADTPDNFQSRRPNTSFCFLDIRSPGLGDTAMYLCATSRVGSQGIKNIQYFGAGTRLSVL.